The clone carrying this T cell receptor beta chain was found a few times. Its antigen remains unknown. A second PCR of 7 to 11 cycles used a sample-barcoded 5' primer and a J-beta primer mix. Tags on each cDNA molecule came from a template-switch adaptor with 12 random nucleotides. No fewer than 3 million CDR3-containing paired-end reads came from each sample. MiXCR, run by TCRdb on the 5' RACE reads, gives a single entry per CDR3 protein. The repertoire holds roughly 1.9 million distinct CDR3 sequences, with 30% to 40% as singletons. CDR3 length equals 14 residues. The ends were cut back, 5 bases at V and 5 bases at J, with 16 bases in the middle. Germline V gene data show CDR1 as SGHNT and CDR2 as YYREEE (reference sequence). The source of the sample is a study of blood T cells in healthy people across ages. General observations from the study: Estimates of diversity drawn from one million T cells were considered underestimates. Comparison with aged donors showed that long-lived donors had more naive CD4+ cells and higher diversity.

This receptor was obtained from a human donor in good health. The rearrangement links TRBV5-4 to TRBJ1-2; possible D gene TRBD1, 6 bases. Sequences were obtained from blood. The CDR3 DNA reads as TGTGCCAGCAGGACGTCGGGGGGCGAGTATGGCTACACCTTC. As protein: CASRTSGGEYGYTF.